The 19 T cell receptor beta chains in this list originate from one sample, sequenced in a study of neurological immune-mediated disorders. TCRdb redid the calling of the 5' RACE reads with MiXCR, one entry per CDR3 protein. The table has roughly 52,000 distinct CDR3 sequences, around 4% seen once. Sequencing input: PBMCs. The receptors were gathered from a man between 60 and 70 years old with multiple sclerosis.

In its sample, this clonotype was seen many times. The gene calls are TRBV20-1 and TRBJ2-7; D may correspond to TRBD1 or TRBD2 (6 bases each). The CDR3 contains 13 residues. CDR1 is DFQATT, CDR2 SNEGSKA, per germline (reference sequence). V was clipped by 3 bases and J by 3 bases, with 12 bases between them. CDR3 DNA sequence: TGCAGTGCTAGGTGGGGGGCCGTCTACGAGCAGTACTTC. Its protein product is CSARWGAVYEQYF.

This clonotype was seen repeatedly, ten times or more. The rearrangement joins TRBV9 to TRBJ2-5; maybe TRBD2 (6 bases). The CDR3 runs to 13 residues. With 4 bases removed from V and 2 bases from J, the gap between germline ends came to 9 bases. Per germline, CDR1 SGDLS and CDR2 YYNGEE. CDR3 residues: CASSLGLQETQYF. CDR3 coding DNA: TGTGCCAGCAGCTTGGGACTTCAAGAGACCCAGTACTTC.

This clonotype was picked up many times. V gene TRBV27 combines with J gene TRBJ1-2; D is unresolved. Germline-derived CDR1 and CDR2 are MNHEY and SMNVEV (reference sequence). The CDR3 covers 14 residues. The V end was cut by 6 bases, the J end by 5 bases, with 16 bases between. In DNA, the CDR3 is TGTGCCAGCAGCCCCCCGGGTGGAGCTTATGGCTACACCTTC. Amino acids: CASSPPGGAYGYTF.

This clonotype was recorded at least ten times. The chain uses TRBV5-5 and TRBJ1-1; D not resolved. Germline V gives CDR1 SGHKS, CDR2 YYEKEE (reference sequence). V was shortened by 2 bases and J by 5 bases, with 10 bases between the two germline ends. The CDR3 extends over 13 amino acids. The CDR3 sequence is CASSFLGKTEAFF. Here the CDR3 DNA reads TGTGCCAGCAGCTTCTTGGGGAAGACTGAAGCTTTCTTT.

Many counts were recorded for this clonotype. CDR3 protein: CSARNRGSNSPLHF. Written as DNA, the CDR3 is TGCAGTGCTAGAAACAGGGGTAGTAATTCACCCCTCCACTTT. The gene calls are TRBV20-1 and TRBJ1-6; 7 nucleotides match TRBD1. This CDR3 is 14 amino acids long. The germline V gene has CDR1 DFQATT and CDR2 SNEGSKA (reference sequence). The junction had 4 bases not matched to a gene; V was cut back by 2 bases and J by 6 bases.

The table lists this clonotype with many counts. In DNA form, the CDR3 reads TGTGCCAGCAGCTCCCAGACAGGGGCGGATGAAAAACTGTTTTTT. The encoded protein is CASSSQTGADEKLFF. This sequence joins TRBV7-6 and TRBJ1-4, with 8 bases matching TRBD1. The trim removed 4 bases at V and 6 bases at J, leaving 7 bases unmatched. The CDR3 covers 15 residues. Germline-derived CDR1 and CDR2 are SGHVS and FNYEAQ. Using reference TRBV7-6 and TRBJ1-4 for the parts outside the CDR3, the full variable domain is GAGVSQSPRYKVTKRGQDVALRCDPISGHVSLYWYRQALGQGPEFLTYFNYEAQQDKSGLPNDRFSAERPEGSISTLTIQRTEQRDSAMYRCASSSQTGADEKLFFGSGTQLSVL.

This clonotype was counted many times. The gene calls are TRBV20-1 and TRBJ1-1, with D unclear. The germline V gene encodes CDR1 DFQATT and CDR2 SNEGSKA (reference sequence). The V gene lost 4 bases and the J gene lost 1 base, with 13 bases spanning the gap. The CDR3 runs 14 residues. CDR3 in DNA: TGCAGTGCTAAGCAGACGAATTCGAACACTGAAGCTTTCTTT. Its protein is CSAKQTNSNTEAFF.

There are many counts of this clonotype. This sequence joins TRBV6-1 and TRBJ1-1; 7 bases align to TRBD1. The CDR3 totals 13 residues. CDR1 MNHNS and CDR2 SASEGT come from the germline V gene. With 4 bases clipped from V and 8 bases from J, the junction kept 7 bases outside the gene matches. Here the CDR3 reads CASSVDRFQEAFF. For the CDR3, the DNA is TGTGCCAGCAGTGTGGACAGGTTCCAAGAAGCTTTCTTT.

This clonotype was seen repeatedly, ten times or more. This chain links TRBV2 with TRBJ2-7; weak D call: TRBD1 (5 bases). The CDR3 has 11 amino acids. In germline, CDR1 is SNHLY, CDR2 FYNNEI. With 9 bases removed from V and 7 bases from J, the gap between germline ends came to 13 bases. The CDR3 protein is CASHPHREQYF. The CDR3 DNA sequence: TGTGCCAGTCATCCCCACAGGGAGCAGTACTTC.

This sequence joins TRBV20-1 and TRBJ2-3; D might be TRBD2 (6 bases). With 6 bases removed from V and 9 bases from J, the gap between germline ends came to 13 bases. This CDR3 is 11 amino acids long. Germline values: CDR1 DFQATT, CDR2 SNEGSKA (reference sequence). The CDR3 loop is CSAKLATTQYF. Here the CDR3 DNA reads TGCAGTGCCAAGCTAGCGACGACGCAGTATTTT.

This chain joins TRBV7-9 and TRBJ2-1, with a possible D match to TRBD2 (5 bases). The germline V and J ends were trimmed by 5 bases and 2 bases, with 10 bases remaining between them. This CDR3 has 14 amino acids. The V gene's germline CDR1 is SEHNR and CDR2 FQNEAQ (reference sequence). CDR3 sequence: CASSRGPPYNEQFF. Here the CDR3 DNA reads TGTGCCAGCAGCCGGGGTCCACCCTACAATGAGCAGTTCTTC.

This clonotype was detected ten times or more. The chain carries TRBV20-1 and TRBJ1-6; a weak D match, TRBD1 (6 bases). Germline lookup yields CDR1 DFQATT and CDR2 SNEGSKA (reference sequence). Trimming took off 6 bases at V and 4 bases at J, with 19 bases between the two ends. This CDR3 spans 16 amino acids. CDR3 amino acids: CSAPPLEGQYNSPLHF. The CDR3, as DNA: TGCAGTGCCCCCCCCTTGGAGGGACAATATAATTCACCCCTCCACTTT.

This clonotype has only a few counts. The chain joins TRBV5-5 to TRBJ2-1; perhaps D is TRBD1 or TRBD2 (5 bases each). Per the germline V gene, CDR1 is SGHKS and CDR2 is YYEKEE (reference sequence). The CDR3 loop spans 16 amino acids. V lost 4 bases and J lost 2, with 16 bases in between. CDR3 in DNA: TGTGCCAGCAGCCCTTTGGACACCGGGACCTACAATGAGCAGTTCTTC. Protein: CASSPLDTGTYNEQFF.

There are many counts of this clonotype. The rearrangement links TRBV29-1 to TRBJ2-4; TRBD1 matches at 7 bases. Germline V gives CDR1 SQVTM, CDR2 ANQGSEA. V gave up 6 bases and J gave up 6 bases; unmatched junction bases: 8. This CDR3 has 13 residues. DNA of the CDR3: TGCAGCGTGGTCGGGACAGTGGGAAACATTCAGTACTTC. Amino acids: CSVVGTVGNIQYF.

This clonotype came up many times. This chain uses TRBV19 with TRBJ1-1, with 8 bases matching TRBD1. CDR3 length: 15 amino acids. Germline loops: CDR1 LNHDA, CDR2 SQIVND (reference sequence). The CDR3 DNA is TGTGCGAGCCGGTGGAGGGACAGGCCGAACACTGAAGCTTTCTTT. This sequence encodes CASRWRDRPNTEAFF.

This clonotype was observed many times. CDR3 nucleotide sequence: TGCAGGGCATTAGCGGGTGACATTCAGTACTTC. Protein: CRALAGDIQYF. The chain uses TRBV20-1 and TRBJ2-4, with 7 bases fitting TRBD2. CDR1 is DFQATT and CDR2 is SNEGSKA in the germline V gene (reference sequence). The CDR3 sequence is 11 residues long.

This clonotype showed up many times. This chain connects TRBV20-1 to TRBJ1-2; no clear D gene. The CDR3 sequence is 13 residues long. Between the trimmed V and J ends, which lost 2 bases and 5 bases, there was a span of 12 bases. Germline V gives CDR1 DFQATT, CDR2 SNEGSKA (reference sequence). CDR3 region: CSARPGVAYGYTF. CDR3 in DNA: TGCAGTGCTAGACCCGGGGTGGCATATGGCTACACCTTC.

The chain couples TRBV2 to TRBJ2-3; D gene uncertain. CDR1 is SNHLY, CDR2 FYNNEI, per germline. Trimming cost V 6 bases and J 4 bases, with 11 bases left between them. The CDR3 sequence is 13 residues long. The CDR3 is CASRVMMADTQYF. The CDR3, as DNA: TGTGCCAGCAGGGTAATGATGGCAGATACGCAGTATTTT.

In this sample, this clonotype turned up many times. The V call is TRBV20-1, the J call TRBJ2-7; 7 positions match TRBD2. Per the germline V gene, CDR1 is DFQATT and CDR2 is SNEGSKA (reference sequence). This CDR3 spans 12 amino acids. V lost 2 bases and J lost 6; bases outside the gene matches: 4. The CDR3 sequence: CSARPSGVEQYF. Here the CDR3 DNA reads TGCAGTGCTAGACCTAGCGGAGTCGAGCAGTACTTC.